Presented here are 24 T cell receptor beta chains from one specimen sequenced in a study of blood T cells in healthy people across ages (dated by TCRdb to about 2015). Library creation used 5' RACE. Sequenced on an Illumina HiSeq 2500. The second PCR ran for about 6 to 12 cycles and used a J-beta primer mix along with a sample-barcoded 5' primer. Using fastp at Q25 and MiXCR, TCRdb reprocessed the public reads and kept productive beta chains. Every distinct CDR3 protein forms one entry, paired with its most common genes and DNA. In this sample the table shows about a million distinct CDR3 sequences, around 48% of which occur a single time. The top ten constitute roughly 13% of the sample. Sequences were obtained from blood. These receptors came from a man under 40 in good health.

This clonotype came up a few times. The chain couples TRBV7-9 to TRBJ2-3, with D possibly being TRBD1 (5 bases). V was cut by 0 bases and J by 0 bases, with 7 bases left in between. This CDR3 contains 15 residues. CDR1 is SEHNR and CDR2 is FQNEAQ in the germline V gene (reference sequence). CDR3 bases: TGTGCCAGCAGCTTAGCGCAGGGTAGCACAGATACGCAGTATTTT. It is translated as CASSLAQGSTDTQYF.

V usage is TRBV29-1 and J usage is TRBJ2-3; 7 nucleotides agree with TRBD2. The CDR3 runs 13 residues. Germline-derived CDR1 and CDR2 are SQVTM and ANQGSEA. The J segment lost 10 bases and the V segment lost 1 base, leaving 8 bases of the junction unmatched. CDR3 DNA sequence: TGCAGCGTTGAAGCGACTAGCTCGTGGGCGCAGTATTTT. Residues: CSVEATSSWAQYF.

V gene TRBV4-2 combines with J gene TRBJ2-4, with TRBD2 identical over 10 bases. The J call is uncertain, as TRBJ2-7 better fits the DNA end. From germline, CDR1 is LGHNA and CDR2 YNFKEQ. The CDR3 has 15 residues. The CDR3 reads CASSPLAGGGYEQYF. In DNA form, the CDR3 reads TGTGCCAGCAGCCCCTTAGCGGGGGGTGGTTACGAGCAGTACTTC.

Only a few counts were recorded for this clonotype. V gene TRBV5-1 combines with J gene TRBJ2-3; unclear D gene. V dropped 3 bases and J dropped 4 bases, with 12 bases sitting between them. This CDR3 comprises 14 residues. CDR1 and CDR2 (germline): SGHRS, YFSETQ. CDR3 DNA: TGCGCCAGCAGCTGGAGAGACTCCTCAGATACGCAGTATTTT. Its translation: CASSWRDSSDTQYF.

This clonotype was observed a handful of times. The chain recombines TRBV6-5 with TRBJ1-2; 8 nucleotides match TRBD1. After removal of 4 bases from V and 7 bases from J, the junction contained 8 bases not matched to a gene. CDR1 is MNHEY and CDR2 is SVGAGI in the germline V gene. CDR3 length: 14 amino acids. The CDR3 is CASSSRTGSGGYTF. The CDR3 region has the DNA TGTGCCAGCAGTTCACGGACAGGGTCTGGTGGCTACACCTTC.

This clonotype was detected only a few times. J is TRBJ2-7 and V is TRBV29-1; TRBD1 aligns across 8 bases. Losses at the gene ends were 4 bases for V and 3 bases for J; bases not matched to a gene: 5. Germline V lookup: CDR1 SQVTM, CDR2 ANQGSEA. CDR3 length: 13 amino acids. The CDR3 nucleotides are TGCAGCGTTGTTGACAGGGGATTCTACGAGCAGTACTTC. It codes for CSVVDRGFYEQYF.

This clonotype has only a few counts. The chain links TRBV21-1 to TRBJ1-5. TRBV21-1 is a pseudogene. This CDR3 is built from 17 residues. The CDR3 DNA sequence: TGTGCCAGCAGCCCCGACAGGGCCCTAATTAGCAATCAGCCCCAGCATTTT. Translation gives CASSPDRALISNQPQHF.

The rearrangement uses TRBV20-1 and TRBJ2-3; 9 nucleotides line up with TRBD2. This CDR3 has 13 residues. Germline V gene data show CDR1 as DFQATT and CDR2 as SNEGSKA (reference sequence). Unmatched junction bases numbered 10, after V lost 6 bases and J lost 9 bases. The CDR3 region has the DNA TGCAGTGCCCCTCTCAGCGGGGGGTCCACGCAGTATTTT. Translation: CSAPLSGGSTQYF.

The chain links TRBV20-1 to TRBJ1-2; D might be TRBD1 (6 bases). Deletions cut 6 bases from V and 6 bases from J, with 17 bases between. The germline V gene encodes CDR1 DFQATT and CDR2 SNEGSKA (reference sequence). This CDR3 spans 13 amino acids. The CDR3 nucleotides read TGCAGTGCCGTCGTTCAGGGGATTCATGGCTACACCTTC. This codes for CSAVVQGIHGYTF.

The chain has TRBV7-9 and TRBJ1-1, with D tentatively TRBD1 (5 bases). V lost 5 bases to trimming and J lost 6 bases, with 19 bases between them. Germline assignment: CDR1 SEHNR and CDR2 FQNEAQ (reference sequence). The length of the CDR3 is 15 residues. The CDR3 bases are TGTGCCAGCAGCCCGCCGGGGCCCGGTCAAGCTGAAGCTTTCTTT. This translates into CASSPPGPGQAEAFF.

This clonotype was recorded at least ten times. This chain uses TRBV6-2 or TRBV6-3 with TRBJ2-1, with a tentative D call TRBD2 (6 bases). Per germline, CDR1 MNHEY and CDR2 SVGEGT. The CDR3 is 15 residues long. V was pared by 6 bases and J by 4 bases, with 16 bases between. The CDR3 region has the DNA TGTGCCAGCAGCCCCATGCGGGGCCGATACAATGAGCAGTTCTTC. The encoded protein is CASSPMRGRYNEQFF.

Only a few counts were recorded for this clonotype. The chain carries TRBV4-1 and TRBJ1-4; no clear D gene. Germline loops: CDR1 MGHRA, CDR2 YSYEKL. The CDR3 sequence is 16 residues long. V lost 1 base and J lost 0, with 9 bases in between. The CDR3 loop reads CASSQGSTATNEKLFF. CDR3 coding DNA: TGCGCCAGCAGCCAAGGCAGTACCGCAACTAATGAAAAACTGTTTTTT.

This clonotype was seen many times. The chain employs TRBV12-3 or TRBV12-4 and TRBJ2-3; no reliable D call. The CDR3 sequence is 12 residues long. Between the trimmed V and J ends, which lost 5 bases and 9 bases, there was a span of 12 bases. CDR3 protein: CASSPRTGTQYF. The CDR3 region has the DNA TGTGCCAGCAGTCCTCGTACCGGAACGCAGTATTTT.

This sequence joins TRBV20-1 and TRBJ2-1, with 9 bases lining up with TRBD2. The CDR3 sequence is 12 residues long. Looked up from germline, CDR1 is DFQATT and CDR2 is SNEGSKA (reference sequence). After removal of 5 bases from V and 10 bases from J, the junction contained 6 bases not matched to a gene. CDR3 nucleotide sequence: TGCAGTGCTCCCGGACTAGCGACGGAGCAGTTCTTC. This codes for CSAPGLATEQFF.

This clonotype was observed a handful of times. This chain connects TRBV3-1 to TRBJ2-7; a weak D match, TRBD2 (6 bases). The CDR3 runs 11 residues. V lost 10 bases to trimming and J lost 5 bases, with 12 bases between them. Germline CDR1 is LGHDT and CDR2 is YNNKEL (reference sequence). This CDR3 reads CATRAGNEQYF. DNA of the CDR3: TGTGCCACGAGGGCGGGGAACGAGCAGTACTTC.

The chain combines TRBV10-3 with TRBJ1-2, with 9 bases that match TRBD1. The CDR3 extends over 15 amino acids. The germline V gene encodes CDR1 ENHRY and CDR2 SYGVKD. V lost 6 bases, J lost 3 bases, and 8 bases stayed unmatched. The CDR3 protein is CAISDLGQGDYGYTF. The CDR3 DNA is TGTGCCATCAGCGACCTGGGACAGGGAGACTATGGCTACACCTTC.

J is TRBJ2-7 and V is TRBV10-3, with D perhaps matching TRBD1 (6 bases). The germline V gene encodes CDR1 ENHRY and CDR2 SYGVKD. V lost 11 bases and J lost 2, with 28 bases in between. The CDR3 is made up of 17 amino acids. The CDR3 DNA sequence: TGTGCCGCGCGACCTCAAGAAAACAGGGAAGGGACCTACGAGCAGTACTTC. Protein product: CAARPQENREGTYEQYF.

J is TRBJ2-1 and V is TRBV20-1, with 9 bases matching TRBD1. V was pared by 7 bases and J by 7 bases, with 14 bases of the junction left unmatched. This CDR3 has 15 residues. Germline V lookup: CDR1 DFQATT, CDR2 SNEGSKA (reference sequence). CDR3: CSGMGPDRGKNEQFF. CDR3 coding DNA: TGCAGTGGTATGGGCCCGGACAGGGGTAAGAATGAGCAGTTCTTC.

This chain uses TRBV12-3 or TRBV12-4 with TRBJ2-3, with TRBD1 matching over 7 bases. The CDR3 length is 14 residues. The V and J ends lost 2 bases and 7 bases, in that order; junction bases with no gene match: 6. This CDR3 reads CASSLMQGENTQYF. The CDR3 region has the DNA TGTGCCAGCAGTTTAATGCAGGGGGAAAATACGCAGTATTTT.

The chain combines TRBV20-1 with TRBJ1-2, with TRBD1 matching 8 bases. Per germline, CDR1 DFQATT and CDR2 SNEGSKA (reference sequence). This CDR3 is 15 amino acids long. The trim removed 3 bases at V and 2 bases at J, leaving 8 bases unmatched. CDR3 sequence: CSAREQGAANYGYTF. CDR3 coding DNA: TGCAGTGCTAGGGAGCAGGGGGCAGCCAACTATGGCTACACCTTC.

This rearrangement joins TRBV4-3 to TRBJ1-1, with unresolved D. The CDR3 has 14 residues. Trimming stripped 0 bases from V and 8 bases from J, with 13 bases between. Germline V gene data show CDR1 as LGHNA and CDR2 as YSLEER. CDR3 coding DNA: TGCGCCAGCAGCCAAGATCCGTCTACGGGGGAAGCTTTCTTT. It encodes CASSQDPSTGEAFF.

The chain has TRBV30 and TRBJ1-1; 8 bases are shared with TRBD1. Losses at the gene ends were 4 bases for V and 1 base for J; bases not matched to a gene: 5. CDR1 GTSNPN and CDR2 SVGIG come from the germline V gene (reference sequence). The CDR3 is made up of 14 amino acids. In nucleotides, the CDR3 is TGTGCCTGGACAGGGGGCAGACGGAACACTGAAGCTTTCTTT. The encoded protein is CAWTGGRRNTEAFF.

This clonotype occurred once. The rearrangement joins TRBV9 to TRBJ2-1, with 7 bases lining up with TRBD2. The germline gives CDR1 SGDLS, CDR2 YYNGEE. The CDR3 length is 16 residues. V was pared by 4 bases and J by 0 bases, with 7 bases of the junction left unmatched. The CDR3: CASSTRDYGSYNEQFF. The CDR3 DNA is TGTGCCAGCAGCACCCGGGACTACGGCTCCTACAATGAGCAGTTCTTC.

This clonotype came up a few times. V is TRBV20-1 and J is TRBJ2-3; TRBD2 is a possible D gene (6 bases). Trimming removed 1 base from V and 1 base from J, with 15 bases in between. This CDR3 contains 16 residues. Germline V gene lookup returns CDR1 DFQATT and CDR2 SNEGSKA (reference sequence). The CDR3 loop reads CSARGGSGDRTDTQYF. DNA of the CDR3: TGCAGTGCTAGAGGTGGTAGCGGCGACCGCACAGATACGCAGTATTTT.